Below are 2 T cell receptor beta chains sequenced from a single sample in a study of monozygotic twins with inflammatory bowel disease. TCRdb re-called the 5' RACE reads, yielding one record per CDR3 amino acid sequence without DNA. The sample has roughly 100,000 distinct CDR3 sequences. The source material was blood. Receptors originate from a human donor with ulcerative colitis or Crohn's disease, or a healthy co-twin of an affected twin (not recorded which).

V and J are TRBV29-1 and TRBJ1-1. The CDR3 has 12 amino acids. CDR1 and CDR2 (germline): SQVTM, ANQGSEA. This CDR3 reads CSAVPMYTEAFF.

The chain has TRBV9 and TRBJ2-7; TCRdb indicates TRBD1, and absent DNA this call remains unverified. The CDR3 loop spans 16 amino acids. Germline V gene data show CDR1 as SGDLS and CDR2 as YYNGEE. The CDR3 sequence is CASSFRDRDLGYEQYF.